A selection of T cell receptor beta chains follows, all from one sample in a study of cytomegalovirus exposure and HLA in healthy donors. This table comes from immunoSEQ multiplex PCR, and its TCRdb copy is limited to in-frame clones, with some not included. The data contain around 300,000 clones, approximately 88% of them singletons. Sequencing was performed on PBMCs. Every receptor here comes from a man aged 25 to 40 in good health and CMV-seronegative. CDR3s include the opening cysteine and the closing phenylalanine or tryptophan. The order of the fields is J gene, V gene, D gene, clone size, CDR3 DNA, CDR3 protein. A D gene is named only where the DNA matches it firmly. Clone size is shown for a subset of rows, as once, few, many or a class of expanded clone.

j_gene: TRBJ1-6; v_gene: TRBV5-4; d_gene: TRBD1; abundance: many; CDR3nt: TGTGCCAGCAGCCGGGACAGGAGCTCCTATAATTCACCCCTCCACTTT; CDR3aa: CASSRDRSSYNSPLHF
j_gene: TRBJ2-7; v_gene: TRBV5-4; d_gene: .; abundance: .; CDR3nt: TGTGCCAGCAGCCCTTCGACAGGTGTTTACGAGCAGTACTTC; CDR3aa: CASSPSTGVYEQYF
j_gene: TRBJ2-3; v_gene: TRBV6-6; d_gene: TRBD1; abundance: .; CDR3nt: TGTGCCAGCACCTTTACAGGGGACGCATATACGCAGTATTTT; CDR3aa: CASTFTGDAYTQYF
j_gene: TRBJ2-1; v_gene: TRBV11-2; d_gene: .; abundance: once; CDR3nt: TGTGCCAGCAGCTTATCTACTTTCAATGAGCAGTTCTTC; CDR3aa: CASSLSTFNEQFF
j_gene: TRBJ1-1; v_gene: TRBV5-8; d_gene: .; abundance: .; CDR3nt: TGTGCCAGCCGCTTGGGGCAGGCCCTGGGTAACACTGAAGCTTTCTTT; CDR3aa: CASRLGQALGNTEAFF
j_gene: TRBJ1-1; v_gene: TRBV6-5; d_gene: .; abundance: .; CDR3nt: TGTGCCAGCAGTTACTCGAGTACGGGGGGGTCCACTGAAGCTTTCTTT; CDR3aa: CASSYSSTGGSTEAFF
j_gene: TRBJ2-2; v_gene: TRBV10-1; d_gene: .; abundance: .; CDR3nt: TGCGCCAGCAGTGACAGGGACACCGGGGAGCTGTTTTTT; CDR3aa: CASSDRDTGELFF
j_gene: TRBJ1-6; v_gene: TRBV4-3; d_gene: .; abundance: .; CDR3nt: TGCGCCAGCAGCCAAGGAAACAGCGGTTCACCCCTCCACTTT; CDR3aa: CASSQGNSGSPLHF
j_gene: TRBJ1-1; v_gene: TRBV5-1; d_gene: TRBD1; abundance: once; CDR3nt: TGCGCCAGCAGCCCGGGACAGGGGCTGAACACTGAAGCTTTCTTT; CDR3aa: CASSPGQGLNTEAFF
j_gene: TRBJ1-5; v_gene: TRBV29-1; d_gene: TRBD1; abundance: once; CDR3nt: TGCAGCGTTGAAGATACAGGGGGTCAGCCCCAGCATTTT; CDR3aa: CSVEDTGGQPQHF
j_gene: TRBJ2-2; v_gene: TRBV11-2; d_gene: TRBD1; abundance: once; CDR3nt: TGTGCCAGCAGCTTAGGGACAGGGTCCACAGGGGAGCTGTTTTTT; CDR3aa: CASSLGTGSTGELFF
j_gene: TRBJ2-7; v_gene: TRBV18; d_gene: .; abundance: few; CDR3nt: TGTGCCAGCTCACCTCTCTCCTACGAGCAGTACTTC; CDR3aa: CASSPLSYEQYF
j_gene: TRBJ1-3; v_gene: TRBV15; d_gene: .; abundance: .; CDR3nt: TGTGCCACCAGCAGAGATCGGGGGACGCGAGGACTCTCTGGAAACACCATATATTTT; CDR3aa: CATSRDRGTRGLSGNTIYF
j_gene: TRBJ1-4; v_gene: TRBV14; d_gene: TRBD1; abundance: .; CDR3nt: TGTGCCAGCAGCCAAGCCCGGACAGGGATTAATGAAAAACTGTTTTTT; CDR3aa: CASSQARTGINEKLFF
j_gene: TRBJ1-2; v_gene: TRBV21-1; d_gene: .; abundance: .; CDR3nt: TGTGCCAGCAGCGAGGGGGGGTATGGCTACACCTTC; CDR3aa: CASSEGGYGYTF
j_gene: TRBJ1-5; v_gene: TRBV7-8; d_gene: .; abundance: .; CDR3nt: TGTGCCAGCAGCATGTATAGCAATCAGCCCCAGCATTTT; CDR3aa: CASSMYSNQPQHF
j_gene: TRBJ2-7; v_gene: TRBV7-6; d_gene: TRBD1; abundance: .; CDR3nt: TGTGCCAGCAGCTTAAAAGGAGGACAGGTGGCTCGGAACGAGCAGTACTTC; CDR3aa: CASSLKGGQVARNEQYF
j_gene: TRBJ2-1; v_gene: TRBV29-1; d_gene: TRBD1; abundance: .; CDR3nt: TGCAGCGTTGAGGACAGGGGAGATAATGAGCAGTTCTTC; CDR3aa: CSVEDRGDNEQFF